The rows below give T cell receptor beta chains drawn from one sample of a study of blood T cell repertoires in COVID-19. Using immunoSEQ multiplex PCR, the repertoire was profiled, and TCRdb retains in-frame clones only, with some absent. This table holds approximately 200,000 clones, 87% found once. Sequencing was carried out using PBMCs or T cells enriched from blood (not recorded which). These receptors were taken from a woman in her twenties or thirties who had recovered from COVID-19. The CDR3 runs from the conserved cysteine through the conserved F or W. The D gene is left open where the match is weak. Clone size appears in some rows only: once, few, many, or a class for an expanded clone.

>TRBJ2-2|-|TRBD1|TRBV19
CASSSRQGANTGELFF
TGTGCCAGTAGTTCCCGACAGGGGGCGAACACCGGGGAGCTGTTTTTT
>TRBJ2-1|-|TRBD2|TRBV6-5
CASGAGGFNEQFF
TGTGCCAGCGGGGCGGGGGGGTTCAATGAGCAGTTCTTC
>TRBJ2-7|-|TRBD1|TRBV19
CASSPAGTGIHEQYF
TGTGCCAGTAGCCCAGCCGGGACAGGAATCCACGAGCAGTACTTC
>TRBJ1-3|-|TRBD1|TRBV27
CASGQAGLSGNTIYF
TGTGCCAGCGGACAGGCGGGCCTCTCTGGAAACACCATATATTTT
>TRBJ2-6|-|-|TRBV5-8
CASSLAWGAGANVLTF
TGTGCCAGCAGCTTGGCTTGGGGAGCTGGGGCCAACGTCCTGACTTTC
>TRBJ2-5|-|TRBD2|TRBV6-5
CASAGGGWQETQYF
TGTGCCTCGGCGGGGGGAGGATGGCAAGAGACCCAGTACTTC
>TRBJ1-3|-|-|TRBV19
CATGRRLSGNTIYF
TGTGCCACCGGGAGAAGACTGAGTGGAAACACCATATATTTT
>TRBJ2-2|-|-|TRBV3-1/TRBV3-2
CASTGGGEGGELFF
TGTGCCAGCACCGGAGGGGGCGAGGGCGGGGAGCTGTTTTTT
>TRBJ2-5|-|-|TRBV7-3
CASSPRGGFRETQYF
TGTGCCAGCAGCCCGCGCGGAGGTTTTAGAGAGACCCAGTACTTC
>TRBJ1-2|-|TRBD1|TRBV4-2
CASSQAGTVRLGGYTF
TGTGCCAGCAGCCAGGCCGGGACAGTTCGACTAGGTGGCTACACCTTC
>TRBJ1-5|-|TRBD1|TRBV2
CASSAGQGVPQPQHF
TGTGCCAGCAGTGCGGGACAGGGGGTCCCTCAGCCCCAGCATTTT
>TRBJ2-7|-|-|TRBV29-1
CSVAGTLGLEQYF
TGCAGCGTTGCCGGGACACTGGGGCTCGAGCAGTACTTC
>TRBJ1-5|-|-|TRBV19
CASSFRTNQPQHF
TGTGCCAGTAGTTTCAGAACCAATCAGCCCCAGCATTTT
>TRBJ2-3|-|-|TRBV30
CAWNRVDSSDTQYF
TGTGCCTGGAATCGGGTGGACAGCTCAGATACGCAGTATTTT
>TRBJ2-3|-|TRBD1|TRBV5-8
CASSLTGADTQYF
TGTGCCAGCAGCCTGACAGGGGCAGATACGCAGTATTTT
>TRBJ1-4|few|-|TRBV19
CASSIQGFGEKLFF
TGTGCCAGTAGTATTCAGGGCTTTGGGGAAAAACTGTTTTTT
>TRBJ1-1|-|-|TRBV3-1/TRBV3-2
CASSHPRAGSTEAFF
TGTGCCAGCAGCCACCCCCGAGCAGGTAGCACTGAAGCTTTCTTT
>TRBJ1-5|-|-|TRBV5-3
CARSPEAYSNQPQHF
TGTGCCAGAAGCCCTGAGGCATATAGCAATCAGCCCCAGCATTTT
>TRBJ1-3|once|-|TRBV2
CASSERAGAQNTIYF
TGTGCCAGCAGTGAGCGGGCAGGGGCACAAAACACCATATATTTT
>TRBJ1-1|-|-|TRBV6-5
CASSYLQGEAFF
TGTGCCAGCAGTTACTTGCAGGGGGAAGCTTTCTTT
>TRBJ1-5|-|-|TRBV6-2/TRBV6-3
CASSYFSAPEDQPQHF
TGTGCCAGCAGTTATTTTTCCGCTCCTGAGGATCAGCCCCAGCATTTT
>TRBJ2-1|-|-|TRBV5-6
CASSLATNEQFF
TGTGCCAGCAGCTTAGCTACCAATGAGCAGTTCTTC
>TRBJ2-1|-|TRBD2|TRBV5-1
CASRGLAGPLVEQFF
TGCGCCAGCAGGGGCCTAGCGGGACCCTTGGTTGAGCAGTTCTTC
>TRBJ1-4|-|-|TRBV2
CASSSHRTTNEKLFF
TGTGCCAGCAGTTCCCACAGGACCACTAATGAAAAACTGTTTTTT
>TRBJ1-2|few|-|TRBV18
CASSPPGDRYGYTF
TGTGCCAGCTCACCTCCCGGTGATAGATATGGCTACACCTTC
>TRBJ1-2|-|-|TRBV28
CASNSNYGYTF
TGTGCCAGCAACAGTAACTATGGCTACACCTTC
>TRBJ2-7|-|-|TRBV7-2
CASSLVTGSSYEQYF
TGTGCCAGCAGCTTAGTCACAGGGAGCTCCTACGAGCAGTACTTC
>TRBJ2-7|-|TRBD1|TRBV4-1
CASSLRQGLEQYF
TGCGCCAGCAGCCTCCGACAGGGCCTCGAGCAGTACTTC
>TRBJ1-1|-|TRBD1|TRBV5-1
CASSFQGGMNTEAFF
TGCGCCAGCAGCTTTCAGGGGGGAATGAACACTGAAGCTTTCTTT
>TRBJ1-6|-|-|TRBV12-2
CASRLSVLYNSPLHF
TGTGCAAGTCGCTTATCGGTGTTGTATAATTCACCCCTCCACTTT
>TRBJ1-2|-|-|TRBV19
CASGGAGGYTF
TGTGCCAGTGGCGGGGCGGGTGGCTACACCTTC
>TRBJ2-6|-|TRBD1|TRBV2
CASRKRPYRDRDAGSGANVLTF
TGTGCCAGCAGGAAACGACCTTACCGGGACAGGGATGCGGGCTCTGGGGCCAACGTCCTGACTTTC
>TRBJ1-2|-|-|TRBV27
CASSLSNGYGYTF
TGTGCCAGCAGTTTATCGAACGGGTATGGCTACACCTTC
>TRBJ2-1|-|TRBD2|TRBV3-1/TRBV3-2
CASSPGLAGGDPEFF
TGTGCCAGCAGTCCTGGACTAGCGGGAGGGGACCCCGAGTTCTTC
>TRBJ1-2|-|-|TRBV30
CALGAGFGGYTF
TGTGCCCTAGGGGCAGGGTTTGGTGGCTACACCTTC
>TRBJ2-3|-|TRBD2|TRBV3-1/TRBV3-2
CASSLLADASTDTQYF
TGTGCCAGCAGCCTCCTAGCGGACGCAAGCACAGATACGCAGTATTTT
>TRBJ2-7|-|-|TRBV10-1
CASMRSRGYEQYF
TGCGCCAGCATGCGGTCCAGGGGTTACGAGCAGTACTTC
>TRBJ1-1|-|-|TRBV2
CASSVMNTEAFF
TGTGCCAGCAGCGTTATGAACACTGAAGCTTTCTTT
>TRBJ2-5|few|TRBD1|TRBV4-2
CASSQVRTGQETQYF
TGTGCCAGCAGCCAAGTTAGGACAGGGCAAGAGACCCAGTACTTC
>TRBJ2-3|-|-|TRBV7-9
CASSEPGLSDTQYF
TGTGCCAGCAGCGAACCGGGTCTCAGTGATACGCAGTATTTT
>TRBJ2-2|-|TRBD2|TRBV18
CASSPLAANTGELFF
TGTGCCAGCTCACCGCTAGCGGCAAACACCGGGGAGCTGTTTTTT